The 11 T cell receptor beta chains below were found in one sample sequenced in a study of siplizumab effects on memory and regulatory T cells. What these receptors recognize is not known. Generated by immunoSEQ multiplex PCR, the TCRdb table keeps only in-frame clones and is missing some. The sample includes almost 20,000 clones, over 35% seen only once; the top ten take approximately 5.7%. It was at 37°C and for under seven days that the mixed lymphocyte reaction cells were cocultured. Input material: CFSE-low (dividing) CD4+ T cells sorted from an allogeneic mixed lymphocyte reaction. The receptors derive from a human donor in good health; the cells came from an allogeneic mixed lymphocyte reaction. Some clones in this sample may be carry-over from other donors' samples.

This clone was seen a few times. The rearrangement uses TRBV6-5 and TRBJ1-1; 10 positions match TRBD1. The CDR3 spans 15 residues. V lost 6 bases, J lost 4 bases, and 8 bases stayed unmatched. Germline V gives CDR1 MNHEY, CDR2 SVGAGI. CDR3 loop: CASSFGTGVGTEAFF. The CDR3, as DNA: TGTGCCAGCAGCTTCGGGACAGGGGTCGGCACTGAAGCTTTCTTT.

A few counts support this clone. This chain joins TRBV5-6 and TRBJ1-2; D is possibly TRBD1 (5 bases). Germline CDR1 and CDR2: SGHDT and YYEEEE. The germline V and J ends were trimmed by 0 bases and 3 bases, with 6 bases remaining between them. This CDR3 comprises 13 residues. The CDR3 nucleotides read TGTGCCAGCAGCTTGGGGGGCTACTATGGCTACACCTTC. It is translated as CASSLGGYYGYTF.

This rearrangement joins TRBV7-9 to TRBJ2-5; 11 nucleotides agree with TRBD2. The CDR3 runs 14 residues. Germline V CDR1 and CDR2: SEHNR, FQNEAQ (reference sequence). The ends lost 4 bases at V and 3 bases at J; junction bases unmatched: 1. The DNA of the CDR3 is TGTGCCAGCAGCTGGGGACTAGCGGAAGAGACCCAGTACTTC. This translates into CASSWGLAEETQYF.

The rearrangement joins TRBV7-2 to TRBJ2-1, with a possible D match to TRBD2 (5 bases). V was shortened by 2 bases and J by 6 bases, with 11 bases between the two germline ends. Germline CDR1 is SGHTA and CDR2 is FQGNSA. The CDR3 has 14 residues. CDR3 sequence: CASSLSGNRNEQFF. The DNA for the CDR3 is TGTGCCAGCAGCTTAAGCGGTAACCGCAATGAGCAGTTCTTC.

The rearrangement joins TRBV7-9 to TRBJ1-1; TRBD1 might be the D (5 bases). The V and J ends lost 6 bases and 5 bases respectively, with 22 bases between them. From germline, CDR1 is SEHNR and CDR2 FQNEAQ (reference sequence). This CDR3 is built from 16 residues. CDR3 DNA sequence: TGTGCCAGCAGAACCAGGACTGGGGGGATGGGGACTGAAGCTTTCTTT. Its protein product is CASRTRTGGMGTEAFF.

This clone was observed a handful of times. This chain connects TRBV6-5 to TRBJ2-1; the match to TRBD2 covers 10 bases. The CDR3 is 13 amino acids. Trimming at V came to 10 bases and at J to 6 bases, leaving 6 bases not matched to a gene. Germline assignment: CDR1 MNHEY and CDR2 SVGAGI. CDR3 sequence (DNA): TGTGCCACCAGCGGGGGGGAGATCAATGAGCAGTTCTTC. Its protein is CATSGGEINEQFF.

This chain links TRBV18 with TRBJ1-3; tentative D call: TRBD1 (6 bases). This CDR3 comprises 15 residues. From germline, CDR1 is KGHSH and CDR2 LQKENI. The V end lost 1 base, the J end lost 3 bases, and 10 bases lay between the germline ends. As DNA, the CDR3 is TGTGCCAGCTCACCACTTAGGGGGAATGGAAACACCATATATTTT. Its protein product is CASSPLRGNGNTIYF.

V usage is TRBV11-2 and J usage is TRBJ2-1; perhaps TRBD2 as D (6 bases). Germline V gene sequence: CDR1 SGHAT, CDR2 FQNNGV. The CDR3 extends over 15 amino acids. Trimming stripped 4 bases from V and 6 bases from J, with 16 bases between. The CDR3 coding sequence is TGTGCCAGCAGCTCAAGCCTCGGGGGTTTCAATGAGCAGTTCTTC. Protein: CASSSSLGGFNEQFF.

The chain recombines TRBV30 with TRBJ1-2; 8 bases map to TRBD1. This CDR3 spans 14 amino acids. With V trimmed by 1 base and J by 4 bases, 5 bases remained unmatched. Germline V lookup: CDR1 GTSNPN, CDR2 SVGIG (reference sequence). CDR3 protein: CAWSGGDRTYGYTF. The CDR3 bases are TGTGCCTGGAGTGGGGGGGACAGGACCTATGGCTACACCTTC.

This clone was detected ten times or more. The chain is built from TRBV5-1 and TRBJ2-4; 7 nucleotides align to TRBD2. Germline-derived CDR1 and CDR2 are SGHRS and YFSETQ. Germline trimming cut 4 bases from V and 8 bases from J; bases unmatched to any gene: 12. The CDR3 sequence is 15 residues long. CDR3 sequence: CASSEVGRAEYIQYF. DNA for the CDR3: TGCGCCAGCAGCGAGGTGGGGAGGGCCGAATACATTCAGTACTTC.

This chain joins TRBV11-2 and TRBJ1-4; 9 bases align to TRBD1. Germline V CDR1 and CDR2: SGHAT, FQNNGV. V was clipped by 6 bases and J by 2 bases; unmatched bases: 4. The CDR3 contains 15 residues. The CDR3 loop reads CASSLQGATNEKLFF. The CDR3 bases are TGTGCCAGCAGTCTACAGGGGGCCACTAATGAAAAACTGTTTTTT.